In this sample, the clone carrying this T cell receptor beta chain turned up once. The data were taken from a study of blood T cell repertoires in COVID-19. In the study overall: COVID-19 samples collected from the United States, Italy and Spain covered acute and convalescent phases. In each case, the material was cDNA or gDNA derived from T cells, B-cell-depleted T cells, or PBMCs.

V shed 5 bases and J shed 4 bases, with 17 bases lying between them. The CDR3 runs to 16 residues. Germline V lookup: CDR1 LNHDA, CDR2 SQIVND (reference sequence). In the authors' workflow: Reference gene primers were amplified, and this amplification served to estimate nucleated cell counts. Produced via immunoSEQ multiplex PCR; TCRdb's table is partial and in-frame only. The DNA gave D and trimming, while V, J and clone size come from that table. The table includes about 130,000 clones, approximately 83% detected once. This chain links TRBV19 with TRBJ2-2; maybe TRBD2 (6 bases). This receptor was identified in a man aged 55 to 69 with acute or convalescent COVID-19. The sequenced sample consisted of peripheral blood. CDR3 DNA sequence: TGTGCCAGTAGTGGAGGGGTACTAAGGATCACCGGGGAGCTGTTTTTT. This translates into CASSGGVLRITGELFF.